Listed below are T cell receptor beta chains from one sample, sequenced in a study of a mutant IDH1 vaccine in newly diagnosed glioma. These receptors have no known antigen. Some clones are missing from TCRdb's copy, which holds only in-frame ones; the method was immunoSEQ multiplex PCR. The repertoire holds some 130,000 clones, with over 75% as singletons. Sequencing was performed on PBMCs, taken from a glioma patient whose treatment included an IDH1 peptide vaccine. The receptors stem from a man aged 40-50 years with glioma. CDR3s include the opening cysteine and the closing phenylalanine or tryptophan. The order of the fields is J gene, clone size, D gene, V gene, CDR3 DNA, CDR3 protein. The D gene is left open where the match is weak. For some rows the clone size is stated as once, few or many, or as a class when expanded; others skip it.

>TRBJ1-6|NA|NA|TRBV7-4
TGTGCCAGCAGCTACAAAGGGTCCCCCGGGGATAATTCACCCCTCCACTTT
CASSYKGSPGDNSPLHF
>TRBJ1-4|NA|NA|TRBV19
TGTGCCAGTAGCGGGGACGGCCGGAGAACTAATGAAAAACTGTTTTTT
CASSGDGRRTNEKLFF
>TRBJ2-3|NA|NA|TRBV5-4
TGTGCCAGCAGCTTGGGCAGGGGCTTTAGCACAGATACGCAGTATTTT
CASSLGRGFSTDTQYF
>TRBJ2-2|NA|NA|TRBV4-1
TGCGCCAGCAGCCAAGATTCGGGGAGAAACACCGGGGAGCTGTTTTTT
CASSQDSGRNTGELFF
>TRBJ1-3|NA|NA|TRBV5-1
TGCGCCAGCAGCCCTGGGCGTAACTCTGGAAACACCATATATTTT
CASSPGRNSGNTIYF
>TRBJ2-1|NA|TRBD2|TRBV9
TGTGCCAGCAGCGTATTGGGTCAAGGCGGGGGTTCCTACAATGAGCAGTTCTTC
CASSVLGQGGGSYNEQFF
>TRBJ2-7|NA|NA|TRBV7-2
TGTGCCAGCGCGCCCCAGAAAGGGAGCTACGAGCAGTACTTC
CASAPQKGSYEQYF
>TRBJ2-1|NA|TRBD2|TRBV10-3
TGTGCCATCGAGGGAGCGGGGAGGTCCTACAATGAGCAGTTCTTC
CAIEGAGRSYNEQFF
>TRBJ1-1|medium-sized|NA|TRBV5-1
TGCGCCAGCACCCCCGGCAGGGGACGGAACACTGAAGCTTTCTTT
CASTPGRGRNTEAFF
>TRBJ2-1|NA|TRBD1|TRBV15
TGTGCCACCAGCAGGACTCCAGGTGAAGGGGGCGTGTGGTACAATGAGCAGTTCTTC
CATSRTPGEGGVWYNEQFF
>TRBJ2-6|NA|TRBD1|TRBV19
TGTGCCAGTAGTATATTGACAGGGTCTGGGGCCAACGTCCTGACTTTC
CASSILTGSGANVLTF
>TRBJ2-5|NA|NA|TRBV10-3
TGTGCCGCGGGCAGGGCCCGAGAGACCCAGTACTTC
CAAGRARETQYF
>TRBJ1-3|few|TRBD1|TRBV30
TGTGCCTGGGACAGGGGTCTAAGAAACACCATATATTTT
CAWDRGLRNTIYF
>TRBJ1-1|NA|NA|TRBV29-1
TGCAGCGTTTCAATGAACACTGAAGCTTTCTTT
CSVSMNTEAFF
>TRBJ2-3|NA|TRBD2|TRBV5-1
TGCGCCAGCAGAGAGAGGAGCGGGAGTACAGATACGCAGTATTTT
CASRERSGSTDTQYF
>TRBJ2-7|once|TRBD1|TRBV27
TGTGCCAGCAGTTTTGGGGACAGGCGCTCCTACGAGCAGTACTTC
CASSFGDRRSYEQYF
>TRBJ1-4|few|NA|TRBV5-1
TGCGCCAGCAGCTTGGCTGGGGCAACTAATGAAAAACTGTTTTTT
CASSLAGATNEKLFF
>TRBJ1-2|NA|NA|TRBV6-1
TGTGCCAGCAGTGAAGGCAGTCTTTCTGGCTACACCTTC
CASSEGSLSGYTF
>TRBJ1-1|NA|TRBD1|TRBV7-2
TGTGCCAGCAGCTTCGTCACGACAGGGACGGCTGAAGCTTTCTTT
CASSFVTTGTAEAFF
>TRBJ2-5|NA|NA|TRBV1
TGCACCAGCAGCCATGCATCACTAGCTCGGGAGACCCAGTACTTC
CTSSHASLARETQYF
>TRBJ2-3|NA|NA|TRBV28
TGTGCCAGCAGTTTTGTAAGCAGGGAAGATACGCAGTATTTT
CASSFVSREDTQYF
>TRBJ2-5|NA|TRBD1|TRBV30
TGTGCCTGGAGTTGGGGACAGAAAGAGACCCAGTACTTC
CAWSWGQKETQYF
>TRBJ2-1|NA|NA|TRBV19
TGTGCCAGTAGTATAGTTACCGGGGTCTACAATGAGCAGTTCTTC
CASSIVTGVYNEQFF
>TRBJ1-1|NA|NA|TRBV5-4
TGTGCCAGCAGCTTCAGGTCACAGGGTCACACTGAAGCTTTCTTT
CASSFRSQGHTEAFF
>TRBJ2-2|NA|NA|TRBV27
TGTGCCAGCTCGTTCCGTCGCTTCGAGGGCACCGGGGAGCTGTTTTTT
CASSFRRFEGTGELFF
>TRBJ2-7|NA|NA|TRBV6-1
TGTGCCAGCGGCCGCGAAGGCTACGAGCAGTACTTC
CASGREGYEQYF
>TRBJ1-5|NA|TRBD1|TRBV13
TGTGCCAGCAGCCAACGGACAGGCCTCGTGCAGGGGGGTCAGCCCCAGCATTTT
CASSQRTGLVQGGQPQHF
>TRBJ2-6|once|TRBD1|TRBV13
TGTGCCAGCAGCACAAGGTCCATAAGACAGGGAGTATCCTCTGGGGCCAACGTCCTGACTTTC
CASSTRSIRQGVSSGANVLTF
>TRBJ2-5|NA|NA|TRBV12-5
TGTGCTAGTGGTTTGAAATTTGTGGAGACCCAGTACTTC
CASGLKFVETQYF
>TRBJ1-1|NA|TRBD1|TRBV7-9
TGTGCCAGCAGCTCCGGCCAGGGGGCGCAGAACACTGAAGCTTTCTTT
CASSSGQGAQNTEAFF
>TRBJ1-5|once|NA|TRBV28
TGTGCCAGCAGTGGAACAGGGAATCAGCCCCAGCATTTT
CASSGTGNQPQHF
>TRBJ1-1|few|NA|TRBV19
TGTGCCAGTGATTCCAGGCGCACTGAAGCTTTCTTT
CASDSRRTEAFF
>TRBJ1-4|NA|NA|TRBV9
TGTGCCAGCAGCGTATCACAGGCCCGTAATGAAAAACTGTTTTTT
CASSVSQARNEKLFF
>TRBJ2-7|NA|NA|TRBV13
TGTGCCAGCAGCTTAGGGGGTATCCCCTACGAGCAGTACTTC
CASSLGGIPYEQYF
>TRBJ2-7|NA|NA|TRBV4-2
TGTGCCAGCAGCCCAGGGGCGGGAACCTCCTACGAGCAGTACTTC
CASSPGAGTSYEQYF
>TRBJ1-2|NA|NA|TRBV5-4
TGTGCCAGCAGCTTGGCAGGTCGGGAGAGCTATGGCTACACCTTC
CASSLAGRESYGYTF
>TRBJ2-7|NA|NA|TRBV5-5
TGTGCCAGCAGCACACGCCGAGGACTTCACGCTGGTACCGAGCAGTACTTC
CASSTRRGLHAGTEQYF
>TRBJ1-1|NA|NA|TRBV5-1
TGCGCCAGCAGCCCCCATGAGAACACTGAAGCTTTCTTT
CASSPHENTEAFF
>TRBJ1-1|few|NA|TRBV30
TGTGCCTGGAGTGTAGGGACAAGCTTTGAAGCTTTCTTT
CAWSVGTSFEAFF
>TRBJ2-7|NA|NA|TRBV27
TGTGCCAGCAGGGAGTTAGGGGGATACGAGCAGTACTTC
CASRELGGYEQYF
>TRBJ1-2|NA|TRBD1|TRBV30
TGTGCCTGGAGTTCGCCCGGGACAGGGGGTGACTATGGCTACACCTTC
CAWSSPGTGGDYGYTF
>TRBJ1-2|NA|NA|TRBV19
TGTGCCAGTGGTAGGGGATACTATGGCTACACCTTC
CASGRGYYGYTF
>TRBJ1-2|few|NA|TRBV14
TGTGCCAGCAGCCAAGAAAGGGCCTATGGCTACACCTTC
CASSQERAYGYTF
>TRBJ1-2|NA|NA|TRBV30
TGTGCCTGGATCGAGCAGCCCTATGGCTACACCTTC
CAWIEQPYGYTF
>TRBJ2-3|NA|NA|TRBV6-5
TGTGCCAGCAGTTACTCTGGGTATAACACAGATACGCAGTATTTT
CASSYSGYNTDTQYF
>TRBJ2-2|NA|NA|TRBV2
TGTGCCAGCAGTGTCCTAGACGTCACCGGGGAGCTGTTTTTT
CASSVLDVTGELFF
>TRBJ2-3|NA|NA|TRBV10-3
TGTGCCATCCTACTGGAGGGGACCACAGATACGCAGTATTTT
CAILLEGTTDTQYF